This TCR beta chain was identified in a study of cytomegalovirus exposure and HLA in healthy donors. Whole-study context: Of some 410 genotyped donors, more than 75% grouped in the Caucasian-associated ancestry cluster.

Comment on this clone: Its matching antigen is unknown.

Whole-study results and caveats: The classifier reportedly diagnosed cytomegalovirus status with high sensitivity and specificity. A later analysis showed TCR association rates differing by HLA locus, peaking at DRB1 and lowest at HLA-C. Later analysis identified several of the most significant clusters that appeared linked to common viral pathogens.

PCR used 60 Vbeta primers and 13 Jbeta primers. Sequencing was performed with immunoSEQ multiplex PCR; in TCRdb, only in-frame clones are kept and a portion is missing. The sample table includes 150,000 to 200,000 clones. Germline loops: CDR1 SGHAT, CDR2 FQNNGV. This CDR3 is built from 16 residues. The ends lost 5 bases at V and 1 base at J; junction bases unmatched: 10. The receptor was derived from a man aged 30 to 45 in good health and CMV-seronegative. Sequencing was done on a sample of PBMCs. The chain joins TRBV11-2 to TRBJ2-5; 7 bases are a match to TRBD1. The CDR3 DNA reads as TGTGCCAGCAGCGGAAGGGACAGAGAAATCCAAGAGACCCAGTACTTC. It translates to CASSGRDREIQETQYF.